A single sample is the source of the 30 T cell receptor beta chains below, sequenced in a study of shared clonotypes between healthy human individuals. Method: immunoSEQ multiplex PCR; TCRdb's copy keeps in-frame clones and lacks some. Of approximately 2.3 million clones listed, 80% to 95% are singletons. The sample consisted of naive CD4+ T cells from PBMCs. Specified subset: CD45RA+ positively selected. These receptors were collected from a man between 18 and 29 years old in good health. Some clones in this sample may be carry-over from other donors' samples.

This rearrangement joins TRBV6-5 to TRBJ2-2, with D perhaps TRBD1 (6 bases). Germline V gene sequence: CDR1 MNHEY, CDR2 SVGAGI. CDR3 size: 15 residues. V was cut by 6 bases and J by 4 bases, with 15 bases left in between. CDR3 sequence (DNA): TGTGCCAGCAGGACAGGAGGTGAAGGCACCGGGGAGCTGTTTTTT. Its translation is CASRTGGEGTGELFF.

To note about this clone: The sample has other DNA sequences that encode this CDR3 too. This rearrangement joins TRBV9 to TRBJ2-7; 9 bases are shared with TRBD1. This CDR3 has 15 amino acids. Losses at the gene ends were 3 bases for V and 2 bases for J; bases not matched to a gene: 6. Germline assignment: CDR1 SGDLS and CDR2 YYNGEE. The CDR3 bases are TGTGCCAGCAGCGGGGGCCGGGACAGGGCCTACGAGCAGTACTTC. Translated: CASSGGRDRAYEQYF.

The J gene is TRBJ2-7, the V gene TRBV28, with a possible D match to TRBD1 (6 bases). Germline-derived CDR1 and CDR2 are MDHEN and SYDVKM. This CDR3 is 16 amino acids long. V lost 7 bases and J 1 base, leaving 20 bases between the germline ends. CDR3 amino acids: CASNSLGAGTSYEQYF. The CDR3 coding sequence is TGTGCCAGCAACTCCCTTGGGGCAGGGACATCCTACGAGCAGTACTTC.

V gene TRBV7-2 combines with J gene TRBJ2-1, with 8 bases aligning to TRBD1. This CDR3 has 13 amino acids. Germline V gene data show CDR1 as SGHTA and CDR2 as FQGNSA. V dropped 3 bases and J dropped 7; count of bases not matched to a gene: 2. The chain's CDR3 is CASSLGQANEQFF. Here the CDR3 DNA reads TGTGCCAGCAGCTTGGGACAGGCAAATGAGCAGTTCTTC.

The chain employs TRBV7-2 and TRBJ2-1; 9 bases fit TRBD2. Germline CDR1 SGHTA, CDR2 FQGNSA. This CDR3 region has 16 residues. The V gene end was trimmed by 5 bases and the J gene end by 7 bases; junction bases not matched to a gene: 12. The CDR3 DNA follows: TGTGCCAGCAGCCCCCCTGGCGGGAGGGGCGGGAATGAGCAGTTCTTC. Translating it yields CASSPPGGRGGNEQFF.

This chain joins TRBV28 and TRBJ2-7; tentative D call: TRBD2 (6 bases). This CDR3 has 14 amino acids. In germline, CDR1 is MDHEN, CDR2 SYDVKM. Trimming removed 4 bases from V and 4 bases from J, with 14 bases in between. The DNA for the CDR3 is TGTGCCAGCAGTTCAACGGGAGAGAGGTACGAGCAGTACTTC. This encodes CASSSTGERYEQYF.

The chain is built from TRBV28 and TRBJ1-5; D is unresolved. With 6 bases removed from V and 0 bases from J, the gap between germline ends came to 15 bases. CDR1 is MDHEN and CDR2 is SYDVKM in the germline V gene. This CDR3 is 16 amino acids long. CDR3 sequence: CASRDREITSNQPQHF. The CDR3 DNA is TGTGCCAGCAGGGACCGGGAGATAACTAGCAATCAGCCCCAGCATTTT.

This clone turned up a few times. The chain recombines TRBV6-1 with TRBJ1-2; TRBD1 matches 7 bases. The J segment lost 4 bases and the V segment lost 4 bases, leaving 3 bases of the junction unmatched. CDR1 and CDR2 from the germline V gene are MNHNS and SASEGT. The CDR3 is made up of 13 amino acids. The CDR3: CASSATGAYGYTF. CDR3 nucleotide sequence: TGTGCCAGCAGTGCCACAGGGGCCTATGGCTACACCTTC.

The rearrangement joins TRBV11-1 to TRBJ1-1; 8 bases fit TRBD1. The CDR3 length is 15 residues. J gave up 2 bases and V 5 bases, and 7 bases lay outside the gene matches. In germline, CDR1 is SGHAT, CDR2 FQDESV (reference sequence). CDR3 sequence (DNA): TGTGCCAGCAGCCAAACGCAGGGGGCAAACACTGAAGCTTTCTTT. Its protein product is CASSQTQGANTEAFF.

To note about this clone: The same CDR3 arises from other DNA sequences in this sample as well. V is TRBV18 and J is TRBJ2-5; D remains ambiguous. The V and J ends lost 6 bases and 2 bases respectively, with 10 bases between them. The CDR3 consists of 13 residues. Germline lookup yields CDR1 KGHSH and CDR2 LQKENI. The CDR3 DNA reads TGTGCCAGCTCCCCCGGAAGACAAGAGACCCAGTACTTC. Protein product: CASSPGRQETQYF.

This chain links TRBV28 with TRBJ2-7; 8 nucleotides align to TRBD1. The ends lost 2 bases at V and 1 base at J; junction bases unmatched: 4. The CDR3 loop spans 15 amino acids. Germline V CDR1 and CDR2: MDHEN, SYDVKM. The CDR3 DNA follows: TGTGCCAGCAGTTTACAGGGACAGGTTTCCTACGAGCAGTACTTC. It specifies CASSLQGQVSYEQYF.

Note on this clone: The same CDR3 also results from other DNA sequences found in this sample. The chain is built from TRBV15 and TRBJ2-3, with 8 bases that match TRBD1. This CDR3 contains 15 residues. Trimming at V came to 1 base and at J to 1 base, leaving 1 base not matched to a gene. Germline CDR1 and CDR2: LNHNV and YYDKDF (reference sequence). The CDR3 here is CATSRGGQGTDTQYF. CDR3 nucleotide sequence: TGTGCCACCAGCAGAGGGGGACAGGGCACAGATACGCAGTATTTT.

This clone appeared a single time. The J gene is TRBJ2-4, the V gene TRBV11-1; D gene ambiguous. V was cut by 1 base and J by 5 bases, with 12 bases left in between. The germline gives CDR1 SGHAT, CDR2 FQDESV (reference sequence). The CDR3 is 15 amino acids. In nucleotides, the CDR3 is TGTGCCAGCAGCTTAGAGTCCCTCGGCCAAAACATTCAGTACTTC. The encoded protein is CASSLESLGQNIQYF.

This chain links TRBV10-3 with TRBJ2-7; TRBD2 agrees at 8 bases. The CDR3 is 15 amino acids. The V segment lost 2 bases and the J segment 3 bases; nucleotides outside the gene matches: 6. In germline, CDR1 is ENHRY, CDR2 SYGVKD. The CDR3 here is CAISEKAGGGYEQYF. CDR3 in DNA: TGTGCCATCAGTGAGAAGGCGGGAGGAGGCTACGAGCAGTACTTC.

The chain combines TRBV6-1 with TRBJ1-3; 9 bases are a match to TRBD1. Germline loops: CDR1 MNHNS, CDR2 SASEGT. The length of the CDR3 is 15 residues. Losses at the gene ends were 6 bases for V and 0 bases for J; bases not matched to a gene: 3. The chain's CDR3 is CASSRDRVSGNTIYF. As DNA, the CDR3 is TGTGCCAGCAGCCGGGACAGGGTCTCTGGAAACACCATATATTTT.

This rearrangement joins TRBV18 to TRBJ2-5; D possibly corresponds to TRBD1 (5 bases). Between the trimmed V and J ends, which lost 5 bases and 4 bases, there was a span of 8 bases. Germline lookup yields CDR1 KGHSH and CDR2 LQKENI. This CDR3 contains 12 residues. The CDR3 reads CASSARGETQYF. The CDR3 DNA reads TGTGCCAGCTCAGCAAGGGGAGAGACCCAGTACTTC.

As for this clone: Other DNA sequences from this sample encode an identical CDR3 as well. The V gene is TRBV5-1, the J gene TRBJ1-1; D remains ambiguous. The length of the CDR3 is 13 residues. CDR1 and CDR2 (germline): SGHRS, YFSETQ. V shed 0 bases and J shed 1 base, with 4 bases lying between them. The CDR3 nucleotides are TGCGCCAGCAGCTTGGGTGGGAACACTGAAGCTTTCTTT. Translating it yields CASSLGGNTEAFF.

CDR3 nucleotide sequence: TGTGCCAGCAGTGAGCCCCGGGGTTCAGGGACCTACAATGAGCAGTTCTTC. As protein: CASSEPRGSGTYNEQFF. This chain links TRBV28 with TRBJ2-1; D could derive from TRBD1 or TRBD2 (5 bases each). V was clipped by 5 bases and J by 2 bases, with 19 bases between them. This CDR3 contains 17 residues. CDR1 is MDHEN, CDR2 SYDVKM, per germline. Combining the CDR3 with reference TRBV28 and TRBJ2-1 gives the whole variable domain DVKVTQSSRYLVKRTGEKVFLECVQDMDHENMFWYRQDPGLGLRLIYFSYDVKMKEKGDIPEGYSVSREKKERFSLILESASTNQTSMYLCASSEPRGSGTYNEQFFGPGTRLTVL.

This clone was seen just once. The rearrangement joins TRBV7-2 to TRBJ2-1; 8 bases agree with TRBD1. The CDR3 length is 15 residues. The ends lost 1 base at V and 5 bases at J; junction bases unmatched: 4. Germline CDR1 is SGHTA and CDR2 is FQGNSA. The CDR3 sequence is CASSLVRTGNNEQFF. In nucleotides, the CDR3 is TGTGCCAGCAGCTTAGTGCGGACAGGGAACAATGAGCAGTTCTTC.

In the case of this clone: Other DNA sequences within the sample encode an identical CDR3. The chain has TRBV28 and TRBJ2-6; D remains unclear. The V gene lost 5 bases and the J gene lost 0 bases, with 8 bases spanning the gap. This CDR3 has 15 residues. In germline, CDR1 is MDHEN, CDR2 SYDVKM. The CDR3 DNA sequence: TGTGCCAGCAGTCCACCTGGCTCTGGGGCCAACGTCCTGACTTTC. Translating gives CASSPPGSGANVLTF.

The CDR3 coding sequence is TGTGCCAGCAGTTTCCCTGCCTACCTCCACGAGCAGTACTTC. Translation: CASSFPAYLHEQYF. The J gene is TRBJ2-7, the V gene TRBV28, with D unresolved. The V end was cut by 3 bases, the J end by 5 bases, with 14 bases between. The length of the CDR3 is 14 residues. Germline lookup yields CDR1 MDHEN and CDR2 SYDVKM.

The DNA of the CDR3 is TGCAGCGTTGTGCTCTGGAATGAGCAGTTCTTC. Translating gives CSVVLWNEQFF. The J gene is TRBJ2-1, the V gene TRBV29-1; no reliable D call. This CDR3 spans 11 amino acids. Germline loops: CDR1 SQVTM, CDR2 ANQGSEA. Trimming pared 4 bases from V and 7 bases from J, leaving 8 bases between.

This sequence joins TRBV5-4 and TRBJ2-7, with 7 bases matching TRBD1. The germline V gene encodes CDR1 SGHNT and CDR2 YYREEE (reference sequence). The ends lost 4 bases at V and 4 bases at J; junction bases unmatched: 8. CDR3 length: 14 residues. The CDR3 loop is CASSKQGNEYEQYF. CDR3 sequence (DNA): TGTGCCAGCAGCAAACAGGGGAATGAGTACGAGCAGTACTTC.

V is TRBV7-2 and J is TRBJ2-3, with D hard to call. From germline, CDR1 is SGHTA and CDR2 FQGNSA. The length of the CDR3 is 12 residues. Trimming left V 4 bases short and J 4 bases short, with 6 bases between. In DNA, the CDR3 is TGTGCCAGCAGCTCTATCTCAGATACGCAGTATTTT. It codes for CASSSISDTQYF.

The chain is built from TRBV7-6 and TRBJ1-2, with D uncertain. The CDR3 extends over 11 amino acids. V lost 6 bases, J lost 8 bases, and 10 bases lay in between. Germline V gene sequence: CDR1 SGHVS, CDR2 FNYEAQ. This chain's CDR3 is CASRPVTGYTF. DNA of the CDR3: TGTGCCAGCAGACCGGTGACGGGCTACACCTTC.

The chain combines TRBV14 with TRBJ1-2; D is uncertain. CDR1 and CDR2 (germline): SGHDN, FVKESK. The CDR3 extends over 14 amino acids. Trimming shortened V by 0 bases and J by 8 bases, and 13 bases separated the two germline ends. This chain's CDR3 is CASSQDWKSFGYTF. The CDR3 DNA reads as TGTGCCAGCAGCCAAGATTGGAAAAGTTTCGGCTACACCTTC.

The V and J genes are TRBV5-1 and TRBJ2-7; D tentatively fits TRBD1 or TRBD2 (6 bases each). Germline V lookup: CDR1 SGHRS, CDR2 YFSETQ. The CDR3 runs 16 residues. V lost 1 base and J lost 3, with 17 bases in between. CDR3 DNA: TGCGCCAGCAGCTTGTCCCCGGGGGCGTATGTCTACGAGCAGTACTTC. Amino acids: CASSLSPGAYVYEQYF.

This clone was observed a handful of times. The chain links TRBV2 to TRBJ1-2; TRBD1 might be the D (6 bases). V was cut by 5 bases and J by 5 bases, with 9 bases left in between. The CDR3 extends over 12 amino acids. Germline V lookup: CDR1 SNHLY, CDR2 FYNNEI. In nucleotides, the CDR3 is TGTGCCAGCAGTAGGACAGCGTATGGCTACACCTTC. Translated: CASSRTAYGYTF.

The rearrangement uses TRBV15 and TRBJ2-4; 14 positions agree with TRBD2. Germline V gene lookup returns CDR1 LNHNV and CDR2 YYDKDF (reference sequence). The CDR3 has 20 amino acids. V lost 2 bases to trimming and J lost 2 bases; unmatched junction nucleotides: 11. As DNA, the CDR3 is TGTGCCACCAGCAGAAGTACCGGGACTAGCGGGAGCAGGACCAAAAACATTCAGTACTTC. It encodes CATSRSTGTSGSRTKNIQYF.

This clone was recorded many times. The rearrangement joins TRBV30 to TRBJ1-2; the D gene is possibly TRBD1 (5 bases). The CDR3 covers 14 residues. V was shortened by 4 bases and J by 2 bases, with 14 bases between the two germline ends. In germline, CDR1 is GTSNPN, CDR2 SVGIG (reference sequence). The CDR3 nucleotides are TGTGCCTGGACTATTCCAGGGCCAAACTATGGCTACACCTTC. Amino acids: CAWTIPGPNYGYTF.